Listed here are 23 T cell receptor beta chains from one sample, sequenced in a study of blood T cell repertoires in COVID-19 (dated by TCRdb to about 2020). Libraries came from the immunoSEQ multiplex PCR assay. This immuneACCESS table, as held by TCRdb, lists in-frame sequences with V and J called but not all clones. Of the missing ones, under half trace to an unresolved V gene in checked studies; the others have no known cause. The sample profile shows hundreds of thousands of clones; around 89% of them were found once. The biggest ten clones account for 2.5% to 3.5% of the sample. Input material: PBMCs or T cells enriched from blood (not recorded which). Receptors were obtained from a woman in her fifties or sixties who had recovered from COVID-19.

CDR3 DNA: TGCGCCAGCAGCCAGTCACTAGCGGGCGCATACAATGAGCAGTTCTTC. Translation gives CASSQSLAGAYNEQFF. The gene calls are TRBV4-3 and TRBJ2-1; 9 bases fit TRBD2. This CDR3 comprises 16 residues. V gave up 3 bases and J gave up 4 bases; unmatched junction bases: 7. The germline V gene encodes CDR1 LGHNA and CDR2 YSLEER.

The chain couples TRBV28 to TRBJ2-4; the match to TRBD2 covers 9 bases. The CDR3 is 16 amino acids. Per the germline V gene, CDR1 is MDHEN and CDR2 is SYDVKM. V trimming: 3 bases; J trimming: 3 bases; junction bases outside the gene matches: 6. The CDR3 DNA is TGTGCCAGCAGTTTGAGGACTAGCGCCATCAAAAACATTCAGTACTTC. This codes for CASSLRTSAIKNIQYF.

This clone was seen only once. The chain links TRBV28 to TRBJ2-1; a possible D gene is TRBD1 (5 bases). The CDR3 sequence is 13 residues long. The germline CDR1 and CDR2 sequences are MDHEN and SYDVKM. The V gene lost 7 bases and the J gene lost 9 bases, with 16 bases spanning the gap. The CDR3 sequence is CASTPQWGTEQFF. In nucleotides, the CDR3 is TGTGCCAGCACCCCTCAATGGGGCACTGAGCAGTTCTTC.

J is TRBJ1-2 and V is TRBV5-5, with TRBD1 as a possible D gene (6 bases). The CDR3 is 13 amino acids. The germline V gene has CDR1 SGHKS and CDR2 YYEKEE (reference sequence). The ends were cut back, 3 bases at V and 7 bases at J, with 13 bases in the middle. The CDR3 loop is CASSSRDNSGYTF. CDR3 sequence (DNA): TGTGCCAGCAGCTCCCGGGACAATTCTGGCTACACCTTC.

The chain recombines TRBV29-1 with TRBJ1-2, with 9 bases aligning to TRBD1. CDR3 length equals 12 residues. J gave up 7 bases and V 5 bases, and 5 bases lay outside the gene matches. Germline CDR1 and CDR2: SQVTM and ANQGSEA. CDR3 in DNA: TGCAGCGTTTTGAACAGGGGGCTTGGCTACACCTTC. Translation: CSVLNRGLGYTF.

This sequence joins TRBV7-9 and TRBJ2-7, with unresolved D. With 2 bases removed from V and 5 bases from J, the gap between germline ends came to 13 bases. Germline lookup yields CDR1 SEHNR and CDR2 FQNEAQ (reference sequence). This CDR3 region has 14 residues. In DNA, the CDR3 is TGTGCCAGCAGCTTATCGGTGGCAGGCCACGAGCAGTACTTC. This sequence encodes CASSLSVAGHEQYF. The complete variable domain, with remaining parts taken from reference TRBV7-9 and TRBJ2-7, reads DTGVSQNPRHKITKRGQNVTFRCDPISEHNRLYWYRQTLGQGPEFLTYFQNEAQLEKSRLLSDRFSAERPKGSFSTLEIQRTEQGDSAMYLCASSLSVAGHEQYFGPGTRLTVT.

The gene calls are TRBV5-1 and TRBJ1-1; D gene uncertain. This CDR3 spans 14 amino acids. Trimming shortened V by 4 bases and J by 0 bases, and 10 bases separated the two germline ends. Looked up from germline, CDR1 is SGHRS and CDR2 is YFSETQ. The CDR3 region is CASSQAAMNTEAFF. CDR3 nucleotide sequence: TGCGCCAGCAGCCAAGCCGCGATGAACACTGAAGCTTTCTTT.

The rearrangement joins TRBV18 to TRBJ2-1, with 8 bases identical to TRBD1. V trimming: 4 bases; J trimming: 9 bases; junction bases outside the gene matches: 5. The CDR3 is 13 amino acids. Germline CDR1 KGHSH, CDR2 LQKENI. CDR3 in DNA: TGTGCCAGCTCACAGGGACAGGAGGGTGAGCAGTTCTTC. It yields the protein CASSQGQEGEQFF.

The CDR3 loop is CASSLTGGETQYF. CDR3 coding DNA: TGTGCCAGCAGCTTGACAGGGGGCGAGACCCAGTACTTC. The rearrangement uses TRBV7-2 and TRBJ2-5, with TRBD1 identical over 10 bases. This CDR3 spans 13 amino acids. Germline V gene lookup returns CDR1 SGHTA and CDR2 FQGNSA. The V and J ends lost 3 bases and 5 bases, in that order; junction bases with no gene match: 0.

This clone was recorded only once. V is TRBV28 and J is TRBJ1-2; TRBD1 agrees at 10 bases. Trimming took 7 bases from V and 8 from J; bases not matched to a gene: 13. Germline V gene data show CDR1 as MDHEN and CDR2 as SYDVKM. The CDR3 is made up of 15 amino acids. CDR3 residues: CASKLGTGVFSGYTF. CDR3 bases: TGTGCCAGCAAGCTTGGGACAGGGGTGTTTAGCGGCTACACCTTC.

The V and J genes are TRBV5-1 and TRBJ2-7; a weak D match, TRBD1 (5 bases). Deletions cut 5 bases from V and 0 bases from J, with 15 bases between. Per the germline V gene, CDR1 is SGHRS and CDR2 is YFSETQ. The CDR3 has 15 residues. In nucleotides, the CDR3 is TGCGCCAGCAGAGGGGCAGATTCCCTCTCCTACGAGCAGTACTTC. Translated, it gives CASRGADSLSYEQYF.

The chain has TRBV28 and TRBJ1-3; D call uncertain. Germline CDR1 MDHEN, CDR2 SYDVKM. Trimming stripped 2 bases from V and 8 bases from J, with 19 bases between. The CDR3 is 16 residues long. The CDR3 DNA sequence: TGTGCCAGCAGTTTAACTGATTTGGGCAGGTCCCACACCATATATTTT. It translates to CASSLTDLGRSHTIYF.

The rearrangement links TRBV7-2 to TRBJ2-3, with 7 bases fitting TRBD2. Trimming took 2 bases from V and 2 from J; bases not matched to a gene: 4. The germline gives CDR1 SGHTA, CDR2 FQGNSA. The CDR3 runs to 15 residues. The CDR3 protein is CASSLYAGATDTQYF. The CDR3, as DNA: TGTGCCAGCAGCTTATACGCGGGAGCCACAGATACGCAGTATTTT.

This rearrangement joins TRBV3-1 (or the pseudogene TRBV3-2) to TRBJ1-1, with D possibly TRBD1 on 6 matching bases. Germline values: CDR1 LGHDT, CDR2 YNNKEL (reference sequence). The V end lost 3 bases, the J end lost 8 bases, and 16 bases lay between the germline ends. CDR3 size: 14 residues. The CDR3 coding sequence is TGTGCCAGCAGCCAGACGGACAGAACTGCAGAAGCTTTCTTT. It is translated as CASSQTDRTAEAFF.

The genes are TRBV20-1 and TRBJ2-1, with 8 bases matching TRBD2. The CDR3 runs to 15 residues. V was pared by 3 bases and J by 2 bases, with 6 bases of the junction left unmatched. Germline V gene sequence: CDR1 DFQATT, CDR2 SNEGSKA (reference sequence). The chain's CDR3 is CSASMASGPYNEQFF. Here the CDR3 DNA reads TGCAGTGCTAGTATGGCTAGCGGGCCCTACAATGAGCAGTTCTTC.

This chain connects TRBV28 to TRBJ2-7; TRBD2 matches 7 bases. V lost 9 bases and J lost 3; bases outside the gene matches: 5. The CDR3 covers 12 residues. The V gene's germline CDR1 is MDHEN and CDR2 SYDVKM. For the CDR3, the DNA is TGTGCCAGTAGACTAGCTCACTACGAGCAGTACTTC. It specifies CASRLAHYEQYF.

The CDR3 DNA is TGTGCCAGCAGTTACCAACTCGGGAGCTTAGCTTTCTTT. Translated, it gives CASSYQLGSLAFF. This chain joins TRBV6-5 and TRBJ1-1, with D unresolved. Germline CDR1 MNHEY, CDR2 SVGAGI. The CDR3 spans 13 residues. Trimming took off 2 bases at V and 10 bases at J, with 14 bases between the two ends.

The chain has TRBV4-3 and TRBJ2-3; TRBD2 is a possible D gene (5 bases). The CDR3 covers 16 residues. V gave up 1 base and J gave up 0 bases, with 11 bases separating them. Germline V gene sequence: CDR1 LGHNA, CDR2 YSLEER. This CDR3 is CASSQVADSSTDTQYF. Here the CDR3 DNA reads TGCGCCAGCAGCCAAGTTGCGGACTCTAGCACAGATACGCAGTATTTT.

V is TRBV30 and J is TRBJ1-5; D gene unclear. This CDR3 comprises 14 residues. Germline V gene lookup returns CDR1 GTSNPN and CDR2 SVGIG (reference sequence). Trimming left V 3 bases short and J 0 bases short, with 9 bases between. The CDR3 is CAWSTLNSNQPQHF. The CDR3 bases are TGTGCCTGGAGCACGCTAAATAGCAATCAGCCCCAGCATTTT.

This rearrangement joins TRBV9 to TRBJ1-2, with 7 bases matching TRBD1. This CDR3 comprises 12 residues. Germline CDR1 SGDLS, CDR2 YYNGEE. The J segment lost 8 bases and the V segment lost 7 bases, leaving 8 bases of the junction unmatched. The CDR3 is CASGGTVRGYTF. CDR3 bases: TGTGCCAGCGGGGGGACAGTGCGCGGCTACACCTTC. Looking up the rest from reference TRBV9 and TRBJ1-2 gives the full variable domain: DSGVTQTPKHLITATGQRVTLRCSPRSGDLSVYWYQQSLDQGLQFLIQYYNGEERAKGNILERFSAQQFPDLHSELNLSSLELGDSALYFCASGGTVRGYTFGSGTRLTVV.

The chain joins TRBV2 to TRBJ1-6, with a possible D match to TRBD1 (6 bases). In germline, CDR1 is SNHLY, CDR2 FYNNEI. The CDR3 consists of 14 residues. Trimming removed 6 bases from V and 7 bases from J, with 13 bases in between. In DNA, the CDR3 is TGTGCCAGCAGCTTAGACAGGAAGAATTCACCCCTCCACTTT. Its translation is CASSLDRKNSPLHF. The full variable domain, completed using reference TRBV2 and TRBJ1-6, is EPEVTQTPSHQVTQMGQEVILRCVPISNHLYFYWYRQILGQKVEFLVSFYNNEISEKSEIFDDQFSVERPDGSNFTLKIRSTKLEDSAMYFCASSLDRKNSPLHFGNGTRLTVT.

The chain joins TRBV4-3 to TRBJ2-1, with 11 bases lining up with TRBD2. V was clipped by 0 bases and J by 4 bases; unmatched bases: 5. The germline CDR1 and CDR2 sequences are LGHNA and YSLEER. The CDR3 totals 17 residues. The CDR3 loop reads CASSQDEGTSGYNEQFF. In DNA form, the CDR3 reads TGCGCCAGCAGCCAAGATGAGGGGACTAGCGGATACAATGAGCAGTTCTTC.

The chain has TRBV7-9 and TRBJ1-5; D is possibly TRBD1 (6 bases). Germline CDR1 and CDR2: SEHNR and FQNEAQ (reference sequence). The CDR3 contains 14 residues. Trimming removed 3 bases from V and 6 bases from J, with 12 bases in between. Here the CDR3 reads CASSFAGEGQPQHF. CDR3 sequence (DNA): TGTGCCAGCAGCTTTGCAGGGGAAGGTCAGCCCCAGCATTTT.